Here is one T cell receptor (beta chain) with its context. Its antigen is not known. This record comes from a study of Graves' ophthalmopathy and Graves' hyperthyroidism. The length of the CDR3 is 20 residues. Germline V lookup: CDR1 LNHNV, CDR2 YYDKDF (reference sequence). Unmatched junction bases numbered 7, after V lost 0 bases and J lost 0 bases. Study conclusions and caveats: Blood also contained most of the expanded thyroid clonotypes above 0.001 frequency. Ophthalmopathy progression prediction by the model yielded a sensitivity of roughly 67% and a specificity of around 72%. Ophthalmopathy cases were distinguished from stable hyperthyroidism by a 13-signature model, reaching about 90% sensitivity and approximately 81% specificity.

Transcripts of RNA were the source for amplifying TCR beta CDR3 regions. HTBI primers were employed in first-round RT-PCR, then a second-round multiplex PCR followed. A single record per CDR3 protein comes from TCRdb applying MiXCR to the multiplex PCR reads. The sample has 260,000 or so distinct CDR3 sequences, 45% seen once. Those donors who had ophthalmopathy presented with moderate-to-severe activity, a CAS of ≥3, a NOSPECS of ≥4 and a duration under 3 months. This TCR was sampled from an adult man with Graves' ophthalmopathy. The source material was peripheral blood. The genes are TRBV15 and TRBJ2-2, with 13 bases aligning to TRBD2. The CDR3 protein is CATSRDIRLAGGSNTGELFF. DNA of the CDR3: TGTGCCACCAGCAGAGATATTCGACTAGCGGGGGGATCGAACACCGGGGAGCTGTTTTTT.